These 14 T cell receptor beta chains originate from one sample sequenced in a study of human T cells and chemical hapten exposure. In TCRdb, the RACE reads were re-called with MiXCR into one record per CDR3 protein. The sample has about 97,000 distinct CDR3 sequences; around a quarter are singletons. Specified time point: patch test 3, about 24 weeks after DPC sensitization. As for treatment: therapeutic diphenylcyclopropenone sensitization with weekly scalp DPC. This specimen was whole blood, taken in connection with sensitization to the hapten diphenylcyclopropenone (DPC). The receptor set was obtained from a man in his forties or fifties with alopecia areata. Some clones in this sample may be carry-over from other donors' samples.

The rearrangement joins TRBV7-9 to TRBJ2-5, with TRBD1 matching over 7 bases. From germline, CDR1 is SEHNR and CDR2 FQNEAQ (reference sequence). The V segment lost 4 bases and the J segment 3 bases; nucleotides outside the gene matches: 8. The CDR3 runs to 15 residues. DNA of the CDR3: TGTGCCAGCAGCTACCCTATCGGGACAGAAGAGACCCAGTACTTC. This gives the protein CASSYPIGTEETQYF.

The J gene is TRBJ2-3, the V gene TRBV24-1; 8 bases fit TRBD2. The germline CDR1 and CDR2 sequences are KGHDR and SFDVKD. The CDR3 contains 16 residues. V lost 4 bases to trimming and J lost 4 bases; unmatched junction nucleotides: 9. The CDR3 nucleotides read TGTGCCACCAGTGAAAATATAAGAGCGGGAGCAGATACGCAGTATTTT. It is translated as CATSENIRAGADTQYF.

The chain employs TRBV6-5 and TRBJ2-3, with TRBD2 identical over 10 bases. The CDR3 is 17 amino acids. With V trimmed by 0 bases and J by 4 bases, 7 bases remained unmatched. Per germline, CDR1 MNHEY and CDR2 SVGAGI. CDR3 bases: TGTGCCAGCAGTTACTCGATAGTAGCGGGAGGCCCAGATACGCAGTATTTT. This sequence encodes CASSYSIVAGGPDTQYF.

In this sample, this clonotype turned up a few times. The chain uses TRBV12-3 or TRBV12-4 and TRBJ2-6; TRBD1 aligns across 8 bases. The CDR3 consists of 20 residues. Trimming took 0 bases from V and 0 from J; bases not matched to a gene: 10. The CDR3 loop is CASSLALRTGIFSGANVLTF. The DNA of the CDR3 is TGTGCCAGCAGTTTAGCGCTTAGGACAGGGATTTTCTCTGGGGCCAACGTCCTGACTTTC.

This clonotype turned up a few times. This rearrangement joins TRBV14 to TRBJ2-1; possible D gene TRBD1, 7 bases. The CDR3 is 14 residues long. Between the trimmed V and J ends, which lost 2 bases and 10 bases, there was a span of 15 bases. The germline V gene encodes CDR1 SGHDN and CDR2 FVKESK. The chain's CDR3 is CASSQQSGGREQFF. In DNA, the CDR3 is TGTGCCAGCAGCCAACAATCAGGGGGGAGGGAGCAGTTCTTC. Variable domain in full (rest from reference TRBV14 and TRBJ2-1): EAGVTQFPSHSVIEKGQTVTLRCDPISGHDNLYWYRRVMGKEIKFLLHFVKESKQDESGMPNNRFLAERTGGTYSTLKVQPAELEDSGVYFCASSQQSGGREQFFGPGTRLTVL.

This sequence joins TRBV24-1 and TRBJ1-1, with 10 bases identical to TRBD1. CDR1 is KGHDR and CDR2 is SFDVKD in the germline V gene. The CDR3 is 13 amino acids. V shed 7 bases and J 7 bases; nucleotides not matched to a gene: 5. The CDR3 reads CATRPGQGIEAFF. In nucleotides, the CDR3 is TGTGCCACCAGGCCGGGACAGGGGATTGAAGCTTTCTTT.

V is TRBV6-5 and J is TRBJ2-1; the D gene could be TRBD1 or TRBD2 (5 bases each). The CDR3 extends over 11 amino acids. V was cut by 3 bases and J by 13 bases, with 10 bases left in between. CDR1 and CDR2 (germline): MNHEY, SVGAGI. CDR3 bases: TGTGCCAGCAGTTATGGGGGAGTCCAGTTCTTC. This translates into CASSYGGVQFF.

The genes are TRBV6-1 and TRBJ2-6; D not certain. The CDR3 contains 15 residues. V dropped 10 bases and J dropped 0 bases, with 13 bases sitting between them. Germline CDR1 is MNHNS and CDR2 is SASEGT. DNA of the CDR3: TGTGCCACCGACTGGACGGACTCTGGGGCCAACGTCCTGACTTTC. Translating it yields CATDWTDSGANVLTF.

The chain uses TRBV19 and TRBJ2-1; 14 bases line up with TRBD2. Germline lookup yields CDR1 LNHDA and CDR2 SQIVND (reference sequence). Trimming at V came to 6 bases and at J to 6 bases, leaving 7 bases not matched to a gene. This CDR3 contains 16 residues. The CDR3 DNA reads TGTGCCAGTAGGCCAAGGGGACTAGCGGGAGCCAATGAGCAGTTCTTC. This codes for CASRPRGLAGANEQFF.

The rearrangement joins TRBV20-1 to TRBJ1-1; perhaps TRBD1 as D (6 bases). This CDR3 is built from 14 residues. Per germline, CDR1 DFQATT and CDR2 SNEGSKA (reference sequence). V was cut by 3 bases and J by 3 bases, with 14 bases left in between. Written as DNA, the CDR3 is TGCAGTGCTAGCGGGGGGGCTATGGACACTGAAGCTTTCTTT. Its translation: CSASGGAMDTEAFF.

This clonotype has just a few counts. The CDR3 sequence is CSVESGRSYNEQFF. The CDR3 region has the DNA TGCAGCGTAGAAAGCGGGAGGTCCTACAATGAGCAGTTCTTC. The genes are TRBV29-1 and TRBJ2-1; 9 bases line up with TRBD2. This CDR3 comprises 14 residues. Unmatched junction bases numbered 4, after V lost 6 bases and J lost 1 base. Germline lookup yields CDR1 SQVTM and CDR2 ANQGSEA.

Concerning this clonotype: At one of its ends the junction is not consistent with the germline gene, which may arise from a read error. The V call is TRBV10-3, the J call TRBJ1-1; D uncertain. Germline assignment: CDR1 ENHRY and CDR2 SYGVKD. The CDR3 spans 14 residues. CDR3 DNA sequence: TGTGCCATCAGCGAGTATGGGGTTGGCACTGAAGCTTTCTTT. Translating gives CAISEYGVGTEAFF.

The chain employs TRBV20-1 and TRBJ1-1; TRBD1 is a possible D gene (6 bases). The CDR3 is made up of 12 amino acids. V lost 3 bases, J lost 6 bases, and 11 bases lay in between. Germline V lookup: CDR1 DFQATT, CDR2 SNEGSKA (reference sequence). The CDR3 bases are TGCAGTGCTAGTTGGGGGCTGTCTGAAGCTTTCTTT. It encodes CSASWGLSEAFF.

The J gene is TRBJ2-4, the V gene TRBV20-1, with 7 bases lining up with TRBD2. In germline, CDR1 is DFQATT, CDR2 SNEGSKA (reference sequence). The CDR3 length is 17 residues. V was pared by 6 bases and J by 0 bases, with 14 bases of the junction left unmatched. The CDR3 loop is CSAHLGGGKIAKNIQYF. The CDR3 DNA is TGCAGTGCCCACCTGGGCGGGGGAAAGATAGCCAAAAACATTCAGTACTTC.